Below, 32 T cell receptor beta chains from the same sample are listed, as sequenced in a study of T-cell reconstitution after alpha-beta-depleted transplantation in children. Unique molecular identifiers were built into the TCRbeta library. TCRdb redid the calling of the PCR reads with MiXCR, one entry per CDR3 protein. The data hold approximately 270,000 distinct CDR3 sequences, with 24% observed a single time. Sequencing was performed on PBMCs, mostly from graft donor cells, taken 360 days after TCRalphabeta/CD19-depleted stem cell transplant. Source of these receptors: a female patient aged 2-9 years who had a stem cell transplant for congenital amegakaryocytic thrombocytopenia, so the T cells may come from the graft donor.

The V call is TRBV2, the J call TRBJ1-5; D is uncertain. In germline, CDR1 is SNHLY, CDR2 FYNNEI. This CDR3 contains 15 residues. V was cut by 7 bases and J by 3 bases, with 16 bases left in between. CDR3 amino acids: CASTTDGLLNQPQHF. The CDR3 nucleotides read TGTGCCAGCACCACGGACGGACTCCTCAATCAGCCCCAGCATTTT.

This clonotype came up a few times. This rearrangement joins TRBV7-3 to TRBJ2-3, with D possibly matching TRBD2 (5 bases). CDR1 and CDR2 (germline): SGHTA, FQGTGA. V lost 5 bases, J lost 5 bases, and 14 bases lay in between. This CDR3 spans 14 amino acids. The CDR3 loop reads CASSREDWGDTQYF. CDR3 DNA sequence: TGTGCCAGCAGCCGCGAGGACTGGGGAGATACGCAGTATTTT.

This clonotype showed up many times. This chain connects TRBV4-3 to TRBJ2-1; D unresolved. CDR3 length: 11 residues. Trimming took off 2 bases at V and 11 bases at J, with 7 bases between the two ends. CDR1 and CDR2 (germline): LGHNA, YSLEER. This CDR3 is CASSQLGQQFF. The CDR3 DNA sequence: TGCGCCAGCAGCCAATTAGGACAGCAGTTCTTC.

Note on this clonotype: Being one base from a much bigger clone, this may be a read error. The chain has TRBV29-1 and TRBJ1-1; D is ambiguous. Deletions cut 6 bases from V and 6 bases from J, with 11 bases between. The germline V gene encodes CDR1 SQVTM and CDR2 ANQGSEA. The CDR3 covers 11 residues. This CDR3 is CSVESQAEAFF. The CDR3 coding sequence is TGCAGCGTGGAGTCACAAGCTGAAGCTTTCTTT.

In its sample, this clonotype was seen a few times. The genes are TRBV20-1 and TRBJ2-3; TRBD1 might be the D (5 bases). This CDR3 has 12 residues. In germline, CDR1 is DFQATT, CDR2 SNEGSKA (reference sequence). Trimming removed 7 bases at V and 0 bases at J, with 8 bases between. Written as DNA, the CDR3 is TGCAGTGAGGGGATCAGCACAGATACGCAGTATTTT. Translated: CSEGISTDTQYF.

This clonotype was seen many times. The chain employs TRBV5-1 and TRBJ2-3, with TRBD2 matching over 12 bases. This CDR3 contains 14 residues. J lost 4 bases, V lost 6 bases, and 3 bases had no gene match. Germline lookup yields CDR1 SGHRS and CDR2 YFSETQ. CDR3 sequence reads: CASKTSGGSDTQYF. The CDR3 bases are TGCGCCAGCAAGACTAGCGGGGGTTCAGATACGCAGTATTTT.

This clonotype has ten or more counts. The chain has TRBV7-8 and TRBJ2-7; a possible D gene is TRBD1 (6 bases). The V and J ends lost 5 bases and 6 bases respectively, with 14 bases between them. CDR3 length equals 13 residues. Germline V gives CDR1 SGHVS, CDR2 FQNEAQ. This CDR3 reads CASSPGTFIEQYF. In DNA form, the CDR3 reads TGTGCCAGCAGCCCGGGGACATTCATCGAGCAGTACTTC.

This chain uses TRBV5-5 with TRBJ2-7; TRBD2 matches 7 bases. The CDR3 is 14 residues long. The trim removed 4 bases at V and 5 bases at J, leaving 9 bases unmatched. CDR1 SGHKS and CDR2 YYEKEE come from the germline V gene (reference sequence). CDR3 sequence (DNA): TGTGCCAGCAGCCGCGGGGCAGGGAGGGACGAGCAGTACTTC. As protein: CASSRGAGRDEQYF.

The rearrangement links TRBV9 to TRBJ1-1, with 10 positions matching TRBD1. This CDR3 has 15 residues. With 3 bases clipped from V and 0 bases from J, the junction kept 2 bases outside the gene matches. CDR1 is SGDLS, CDR2 YYNGEE, per germline. As DNA, the CDR3 is TGTGCCAGCAGCGGACAGGGGGCTATGAACACTGAAGCTTTCTTT. Translating gives CASSGQGAMNTEAFF.

This chain joins TRBV7-2 and TRBJ2-5; D is unresolved. Germline-derived CDR1 and CDR2 are SGHTA and FQGNSA. The V end was cut by 2 bases, the J end by 2 bases, with 15 bases between. The CDR3 runs 16 residues. The CDR3 loop is CASSLPQTTPQETQYF. In DNA, the CDR3 is TGTGCCAGCAGCTTACCGCAGACAACCCCGCAAGAGACCCAGTACTTC. The variable domain in full, completed from reference TRBV7-2 and TRBJ2-5, reads GAGVSQSPSNKVTEKGKDVELRCDPISGHTALYWYRQSLGQGLEFLIYFQGNSAPDKSGLPSDRFSAERTGGSVSTLTIQRTQQEDSAVYLCASSLPQTTPQETQYFGPGTRLLVL.

The J gene is TRBJ1-1, the V gene TRBV10-3; D is undetermined. V was shortened by 3 bases and J by 2 bases, with 13 bases between the two germline ends. This CDR3 has 15 residues. The germline V gene has CDR1 ENHRY and CDR2 SYGVKD. Here the CDR3 DNA reads TGTGCCATCAGTGACTCTACAGAATCCAACACTGAAGCTTTCTTT. It translates to CAISDSTESNTEAFF.

In its sample, this clonotype was seen many times. J is TRBJ2-2 and V is TRBV4-2; TRBD1 is a possible D gene (5 bases). The CDR3 consists of 17 residues. CDR1 LGHNA and CDR2 YNFKEQ come from the germline V gene. The V and J ends lost 4 bases and 3 bases respectively, with 18 bases between them. The CDR3 sequence: CASSPLLTASHTGELFF. The CDR3 DNA sequence: TGTGCCAGCAGCCCCTTGTTGACAGCGTCGCACACCGGGGAGCTGTTTTTT.

This clonotype was counted once. This sequence joins TRBV27 and TRBJ2-7; 8 nucleotides line up with TRBD2. Germline CDR1 reads MNHEY; CDR2 reads SMNVEV (reference sequence). V lost 2 bases to trimming and J lost 6 bases; unmatched junction nucleotides: 6. The CDR3 length is 14 residues. DNA of the CDR3: TGTGCCAGCAGTTTACTGGCGGGAGGCCGCGAGCAGTACTTC. This translates into CASSLLAGGREQYF.

The chain recombines TRBV18 with TRBJ2-7; tentative D call: TRBD1 (5 bases). Germline CDR1 is KGHSH and CDR2 is LQKENI. The CDR3 contains 13 residues. V dropped 3 bases and J dropped 5 bases, with 11 bases sitting between them. The CDR3 loop reads CASSPQGSNEQYF. Here the CDR3 DNA reads TGTGCCAGCTCACCGCAGGGTAGCAACGAGCAGTACTTC.

This clonotype has just a few counts. As DNA, the CDR3 is TGTGCCAGCTCACCACTTTTCAGGGAAGAAGCTTTCTTT. As protein: CASSPLFREEAFF. The genes are TRBV18 and TRBJ1-1; TRBD1 is a possible D gene (5 bases). CDR1 KGHSH and CDR2 LQKENI come from the germline V gene. The CDR3 loop spans 13 amino acids. V was shortened by 1 base and J by 8 bases, with 11 bases between the two germline ends.

This clonotype was observed a few times. The chain carries TRBV7-9 and TRBJ2-3; 9 nucleotides line up with TRBD2. The V and J ends lost 1 base and 2 bases, in that order; junction bases with no gene match: 4. The CDR3 sequence is 16 residues long. Germline CDR1 reads SEHNR; CDR2 reads FQNEAQ (reference sequence). The CDR3 DNA is TGTGCCAGCAGCTTAGGCGGGAGGGCCTCCACAGATACGCAGTATTTT. Its translation is CASSLGGRASTDTQYF.

V is TRBV4-1 and J is TRBJ2-7, with D perhaps TRBD1 or TRBD2 (5 bases each). The CDR3 runs 14 residues. V lost 1 base and J 3 bases, leaving 10 bases between the germline ends. Germline V gene sequence: CDR1 MGHRA, CDR2 YSYEKL. The DNA of the CDR3 is TGCGCCAGCAGCCAAGTTACAGGACTCTACGAGCAGTACTTC. Translating it yields CASSQVTGLYEQYF.

This chain connects TRBV6-1 to TRBJ1-2; D not certain. Germline V lookup: CDR1 MNHNS, CDR2 SASEGT. Trimming took 4 bases from V and 0 from J, leaving 15 bases between them. This CDR3 is built from 16 residues. The DNA for the CDR3 is TGTGCCAGCAGTGCCCCTTCCGCAGCGACTAACTATGGCTACACCTTC. This gives the protein CASSAPSAATNYGYTF.

This clonotype was observed a handful of times. The rearrangement uses TRBV28 and TRBJ1-2; D perhaps matches TRBD1 (6 bases). V was clipped by 6 bases and J by 8 bases, with 10 bases between them. Germline values: CDR1 MDHEN, CDR2 SYDVKM. CDR3 length: 11 amino acids. CDR3 loop: CASRNRVGYTF. CDR3 coding DNA: TGTGCCAGCAGAAACAGGGTGGGCTACACCTTC.

This clonotype has at least ten counts. The J gene is TRBJ1-1, the V gene TRBV28; D ambiguous. The germline CDR1 and CDR2 sequences are MDHEN and SYDVKM. The CDR3 covers 14 residues. With 3 bases removed from V and 3 bases from J, the gap between germline ends came to 11 bases. CDR3 sequence reads: CASSFLGRDTEAFF. In DNA form, the CDR3 reads TGTGCCAGCAGTTTCCTAGGGAGGGACACTGAAGCTTTCTTT. Full variable domain (remainder filled in from reference TRBV28 and TRBJ1-1): DVKVTQSSRYLVKRTGEKVFLECVQDMDHENMFWYRQDPGLGLRLIYFSYDVKMKEKGDIPEGYSVSREKKERFSLILESASTNQTSMYLCASSFLGRDTEAFFGQGTRLTVV.

This clonotype was counted only a few times. The V and J genes are TRBV4-1 and TRBJ2-7; D remains ambiguous. V was shortened by 0 bases and J by 0 bases, with 12 bases between the two germline ends. This CDR3 spans 16 amino acids. CDR1 and CDR2 from the germline V gene are MGHRA and YSYEKL. The CDR3 loop reads CASSQDTAADSYEQYF. The CDR3 bases are TGCGCCAGCAGCCAAGATACGGCAGCTGACTCCTACGAGCAGTACTTC.

The chain combines TRBV3-1 with TRBJ2-1; 9 nucleotides match TRBD1. The ends lost 3 bases at V and 2 bases at J; junction bases unmatched: 2. Germline CDR1 LGHDT, CDR2 YNNKEL (reference sequence). The CDR3 is 15 residues long. CDR3 nucleotide sequence: TGTGCCAGCAGCCAGGGGACAGGGACCTACAATGAGCAGTTCTTC. The encoded protein is CASSQGTGTYNEQFF.

This clonotype was counted a few times. V is TRBV20-1 and J is TRBJ2-7; D perhaps matches TRBD1 (6 bases). Germline-derived CDR1 and CDR2 are DFQATT and SNEGSKA (reference sequence). V lost 6 bases and J 4 bases, leaving 19 bases between the germline ends. This CDR3 has 14 residues. This CDR3 reads CSANPLGQKYEQYF. The CDR3 DNA is TGCAGTGCCAATCCCCTAGGACAGAAGTACGAGCAGTACTTC.

The chain links TRBV28 to TRBJ2-1, with 11 bases lining up with TRBD2. CDR3 length: 15 amino acids. Trimming at V came to 5 bases and at J to 3 bases, leaving 3 bases not matched to a gene. The V gene's germline CDR1 is MDHEN and CDR2 SYDVKM. CDR3 DNA: TGTGCCAGCAGTAAAACTAGCGGGGGCTACAATGAGCAGTTCTTC. Translation: CASSKTSGGYNEQFF.

This clonotype appeared a few times. The chain is built from TRBV18 and TRBJ2-5, with D unclear. Trimming pared 2 bases from V and 2 bases from J, leaving 6 bases between. Germline loops: CDR1 KGHSH, CDR2 LQKENI. The CDR3 extends over 13 amino acids. As DNA, the CDR3 is TGTGCCAGCTCACCAACCAGGCAAGAGACCCAGTACTTC. Its protein product is CASSPTRQETQYF.

Only a few counts were recorded for this clonotype. This chain uses TRBV29-1 with TRBJ2-1, with D tentatively TRBD2 (6 bases). The germline V gene has CDR1 SQVTM and CDR2 ANQGSEA. This CDR3 region has 13 residues. With 2 bases removed from V and 2 bases from J, the gap between germline ends came to 7 bases. In DNA form, the CDR3 reads TGCAGCGTTGAACGGGGGACCTACAATGAGCAGTTCTTC. Translated: CSVERGTYNEQFF.

V usage is TRBV9 and J usage is TRBJ1-3; D is unclear. In germline, CDR1 is SGDLS, CDR2 YYNGEE. The V end lost 0 bases, the J end lost 4 bases, and 8 bases lay between the germline ends. The length of the CDR3 is 14 residues. The CDR3 DNA reads as TGTGCCAGCAGCGTAGAGAGACCGGGAAACACCATATATTTT. Amino acid sequence: CASSVERPGNTIYF.

This clonotype has only a few counts. The genes are TRBV27 and TRBJ2-7; D is ambiguous. V was cut by 6 bases and J by 0 bases, with 15 bases left in between. The CDR3 is 15 amino acids. Germline V lookup: CDR1 MNHEY, CDR2 SMNVEV (reference sequence). The CDR3 region is CASRRYGRNSYEQYF. DNA for the CDR3: TGTGCCAGCAGACGGTACGGACGGAACTCCTACGAGCAGTACTTC.

CDR3 coding DNA: TGTGCCAGCAGCCACGGGGTAGCCACCCCGGAGACCCAGTACTTC. Translating gives CASSHGVATPETQYF. V usage is TRBV2 and J usage is TRBJ2-5; a possible D gene is TRBD2 (5 bases). V was clipped by 6 bases and J by 5 bases, with 19 bases between them. The V gene's germline CDR1 is SNHLY and CDR2 FYNNEI. The CDR3 is 15 amino acids.

The chain employs TRBV5-1 and TRBJ2-5; tentatively, D is TRBD2 (5 bases). Germline assignment: CDR1 SGHRS and CDR2 YFSETQ. This CDR3 has 14 amino acids. V was cut by 1 base and J by 5 bases, with 12 bases left in between. As DNA, the CDR3 is TGCGCCAGCAGCTTGTTTGGCAGGAGGGAGACCCAGTACTTC. Encoded protein: CASSLFGRRETQYF.

Worth noting for this clonotype: The CDR3 does not close with the conserved phenylalanine or tryptophan, likely indicating a read error. The chain combines TRBV5-1 with TRBJ1-2; D call uncertain. The CDR3 contains 13 residues. CDR1 is SGHRS, CDR2 YFSETQ, per germline. The germline V and J ends were trimmed by 3 bases and 3 bases, with 9 bases remaining between them. CDR3 region: CASSWGWDYGYTC. CDR3 coding DNA: TGCGCCAGCAGCTGGGGATGGGACTATGGCTACACCTGC.

This clonotype was observed a few times. The chain uses TRBV7-8 and TRBJ2-3; D perhaps matches TRBD2 (5 bases). Germline CDR1 and CDR2: SGHVS and FQNEAQ. The V gene lost 2 bases and the J gene lost 0 bases, with 9 bases spanning the gap. The CDR3 is 15 amino acids. CDR3 in DNA: TGTGCCAGCAGCTTAAGCCGGACTAGCACAGATACGCAGTATTTT. Translating it yields CASSLSRTSTDTQYF.